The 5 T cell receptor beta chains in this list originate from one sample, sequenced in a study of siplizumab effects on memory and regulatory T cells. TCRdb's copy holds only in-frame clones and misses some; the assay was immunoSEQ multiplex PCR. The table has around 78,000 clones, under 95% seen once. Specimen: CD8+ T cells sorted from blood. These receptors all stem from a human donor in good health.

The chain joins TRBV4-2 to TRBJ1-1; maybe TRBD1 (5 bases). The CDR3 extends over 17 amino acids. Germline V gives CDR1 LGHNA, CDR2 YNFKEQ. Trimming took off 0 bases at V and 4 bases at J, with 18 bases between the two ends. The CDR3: CASSQDRATHQGTEAFF. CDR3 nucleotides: TGTGCCAGCAGCCAAGATCGGGCGACTCACCAGGGCACTGAAGCTTTCTTT.

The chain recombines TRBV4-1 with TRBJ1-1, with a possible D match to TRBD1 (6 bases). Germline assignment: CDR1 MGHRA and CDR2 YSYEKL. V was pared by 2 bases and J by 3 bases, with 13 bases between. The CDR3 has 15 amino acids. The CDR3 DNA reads TGCGCCAGCAGCCAAAGCGAAGGGGGTTACACTGAAGCTTTCTTT. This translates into CASSQSEGGYTEAFF.

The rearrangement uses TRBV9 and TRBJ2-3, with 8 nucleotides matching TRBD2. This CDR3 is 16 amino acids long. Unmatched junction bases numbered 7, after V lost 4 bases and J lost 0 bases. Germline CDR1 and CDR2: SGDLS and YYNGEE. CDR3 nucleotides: TGTGCCAGCAGCCCAGGGCTAGCGGGTAGCACAGATACGCAGTATTTT. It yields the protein CASSPGLAGSTDTQYF.

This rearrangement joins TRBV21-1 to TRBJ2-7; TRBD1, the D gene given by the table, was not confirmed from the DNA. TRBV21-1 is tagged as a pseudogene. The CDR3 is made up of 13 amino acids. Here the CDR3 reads CAGHRDRSYEQYF. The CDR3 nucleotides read TGTGCCGGTCACCGGGACAGGTCCTACGAGCAGTACTTC.

The CDR3 DNA follows: TGTGCCAGCAGTTTAGACAGTTATCAGCCCCAGCATTTT. This translates into CASSLDSYQPQHF. The V gene is TRBV27, the J gene TRBJ1-5, with D maybe TRBD1 (5 bases). V was cut by 2 bases and J by 5 bases, with 7 bases left in between. Germline CDR1 and CDR2: MNHEY and SMNVEV (reference sequence). The CDR3 is made up of 13 amino acids.